The clone carrying this T cell receptor beta chain has just a few counts. Clones were sequenced by immunoSEQ multiplex PCR, and TCRdb holds only the in-frame ones, with some missing. The repertoire holds 55,000 to 75,000 clones, around 92% seen once, with roughly 5.3% in the top ten. The data belong to a study of cytomegalovirus exposure and HLA in healthy donors. The CDR3 totals 15 residues. Germline loops: CDR1 SGHRS, CDR2 YFSETQ. Trimming removed 4 bases from V and 3 bases from J, with 17 bases in between. Sequenced sample: PBMCs. This sequence originates from a man aged 18 to 29 in good health and CMV-seropositive. The V call is TRBV5-1, the J call TRBJ2-7; D is possibly TRBD2 (5 bases). CDR3 amino acids: CASSQDSSSLYEQYF. CDR3 DNA sequence: TGCGCCAGCAGCCAGGACTCTTCCTCCCTCTACGAGCAGTACTTC.